The present T cell receptor beta chain was sequenced within a study of molecular identifiers for immune sequencing clone quantification. On the study more broadly: In replicates, RNA from roughly 21,000 or 96,000 naive CD8 cells was divided five ways and four parts were sequenced.

Naive CD8 T cells were sorted as CD8+CD4-CCR7+CD45RA+. In TCRdb, the PCR reads were re-called with MiXCR into one record per CDR3 protein. This sample yields about 640,000 distinct CDR3 sequences, of which about 20% are seen a single time; roughly 0.83% belongs to the top ten. V was cut by 4 bases and J by 3 bases, with 19 bases left in between. Looked up from germline, CDR1 is MNHEY and CDR2 is SMNVEV (reference sequence). The CDR3 covers 16 residues. Sequenced: naive CD8+ T cells from blood, with Jurkat cell RNA spiked in. The sample's subset: FACS-sorted CD8+CD4-CCR7+CD45RA+ naive T cells. The genes are TRBV27 and TRBJ2-7; D perhaps matches TRBD2 (6 bases). The sequence was obtained from a human donor in good health. Some libraries in this study had Jurkat cell RNA spiked in. CDR3 protein: CASSSRGGEVLYEQYF. The CDR3 DNA follows: TGTGCCAGCAGTTCTCGAGGAGGGGAGGTTCTCTACGAGCAGTACTTC.